The 10 T cell receptor beta chains given below trace back to one sample, sequenced in a study of T cells in localized non-small cell lung cancer. Repertoires were generated with immunoSEQ multiplex PCR, while TCRdb's copy carries only in-frame clones and drops some. The data hold tens of thousands of clones, with around 88% observed a single time. The sequences come from peripheral blood, collected before any cancer treatment. The receptors come from a woman aged 40-70 years with stage I lung adenocarcinoma.

The rearrangement links TRBV4-1 to TRBJ1-4, with 7 bases that match TRBD1. This CDR3 region has 13 residues. Germline CDR1 and CDR2: MGHRA and YSYEKL. With 1 base clipped from V and 9 bases from J, the junction kept 2 bases outside the gene matches. CDR3: CASSQAGQQKLFF. The CDR3 DNA is TGCGCCAGCAGCCAAGCGGGACAGCAAAAACTGTTTTTT.

The chain is built from TRBV28 and TRBJ1-1; TRBD1 is a possible D gene (5 bases). This CDR3 has 14 amino acids. With 7 bases removed from V and 1 base from J, the gap between germline ends came to 13 bases. Germline lookup yields CDR1 MDHEN and CDR2 SYDVKM. The DNA for the CDR3 is TGTGCCAGCATTCTTCCAGGGACGAACACTGAAGCTTTCTTT. Protein: CASILPGTNTEAFF.

V gene TRBV11-2 combines with J gene TRBJ2-1; 7 bases map to TRBD2. V lost 5 bases, J lost 0 bases, and 4 bases stayed unmatched. The CDR3 runs to 15 residues. Germline lookup yields CDR1 SGHAT and CDR2 FQNNGV. The CDR3 DNA sequence: TGTGCCAGCAGCAGCGGGGTCAGCTCCTACAATGAGCAGTTCTTC. It is translated as CASSSGVSSYNEQFF.

The V call is TRBV6-5, the J call TRBJ1-3, with 8 bases that match TRBD1. The trim removed 2 bases at V and 7 bases at J, leaving 7 bases unmatched. This CDR3 is built from 15 residues. In germline, CDR1 is MNHEY, CDR2 SVGAGI. The CDR3 loop is CASSYGQGARNTIYF. CDR3 bases: TGTGCCAGCAGTTACGGGCAGGGGGCAAGGAACACCATATATTTT.

The chain employs TRBV28 and TRBJ2-7; D possibly corresponds to TRBD1 (6 bases). The CDR3 is made up of 14 amino acids. From germline, CDR1 is MDHEN and CDR2 SYDVKM. The ends were cut back, 2 bases at V and 0 bases at J, with 8 bases in the middle. DNA for the CDR3: TGTGCCAGCAGTTTAACAGGGACCTCCTACGAGCAGTACTTC. Translating gives CASSLTGTSYEQYF.

The rearrangement joins TRBV10-2 to TRBJ1-5; D is ambiguous. The CDR3 has 14 residues. From germline, CDR1 is WSHSY and CDR2 SAAADI. Trimming took 3 bases from V and 2 from J, leaving 8 bases between them. The CDR3 loop reads CASSDPPGNQPQHF. In DNA, the CDR3 is TGCGCCAGCAGTGACCCTCCAGGCAATCAGCCCCAGCATTTT.

The V gene is TRBV14, the J gene TRBJ2-7; a possible D gene is TRBD1 (6 bases). The CDR3 runs 15 residues. Germline values: CDR1 SGHDN, CDR2 FVKESK. The V end was cut by 1 base, the J end by 3 bases, with 13 bases between. The CDR3 nucleotides read TGTGCCAGCAGCCAAGGCCACGGGACACTCTACGAGCAGTACTTC. Translating gives CASSQGHGTLYEQYF.

The chain uses TRBV7-9 and TRBJ1-1; D call uncertain. CDR1 and CDR2 from the germline V gene are SEHNR and FQNEAQ (reference sequence). The CDR3 is 14 amino acids. V lost 3 bases to trimming and J lost 4 bases, with 12 bases between them. The CDR3 DNA is TGTGCCAGCAGCTTGCTCACTTCGGGCACTGAAGCTTTCTTT. Translation gives CASSLLTSGTEAFF.

This rearrangement joins TRBV6-5 to TRBJ2-2, with D unclear. Germline V lookup: CDR1 MNHEY, CDR2 SVGAGI. The CDR3 loop spans 13 amino acids. The V end was cut by 2 bases, the J end by 4 bases, with 5 bases between. This CDR3 is CASSYERTGELFF. CDR3 bases: TGTGCCAGCAGTTACGAGCGCACCGGGGAGCTGTTTTTT.

The chain uses TRBV9 and TRBJ2-2, with no clear D. CDR1 is SGDLS and CDR2 is YYNGEE in the germline V gene. Trimming pared 0 bases from V and 6 bases from J, leaving 6 bases between. This CDR3 region has 13 residues. The CDR3 region is CASSVVGAGELFF. The CDR3 region has the DNA TGTGCCAGCAGCGTAGTTGGGGCCGGGGAGCTGTTTTTT.